This T cell receptor (beta chain) was profiled in a study of beta chain features in type 1 diabetes. TCRB transcripts that were expressed got sequenced, as all of the isolated RNA had been reverse transcribed. TCRdb's copy holds only in-frame clones and misses some; the assay was immunoSEQ multiplex PCR. This sample has under 950,000 clones, with about a sixth found just once. The germline CDR1 and CDR2 sequences are LGHNA and YNFKEQ. The CDR3 runs 15 residues. Trimming at V came to 1 base and at J to 4 bases, leaving 6 bases not matched to a gene. The gene calls are TRBV4-2 and TRBJ2-5, with 7 nucleotides matching TRBD2. This clonotype was obtained from a woman in her late teens or twenties in good health. Sequences were obtained from naive CD4+ T cells from blood. The CDR3 is CASSQAFERGETQYF. In DNA, the CDR3 is TGTGCCAGCAGCCAAGCTTTTGAGCGGGGAGAGACCCAGTACTTC.